These T cell receptor beta chains were read from a single sample in a study of T cells in Graves' hyperthyroidism and ophthalmopathy. MiXCR was run by TCRdb on the multiplex PCR reads, yielding one entry per CDR3 protein. The table lists 560,000 or so distinct CDR3 sequences, more than 45% of them singletons, with just over 8% in the top ten. Input material: peripheral blood or thyroid tissue (not recorded which). The origin of the receptors is a woman aged 18-29 years with Graves' hyperthyroidism. Both conserved end residues are trimmed from each CDR3. Fields, in order: clone size, CDR3 length, J gene, V gene, CDR3 protein. Clone size appears in some rows only: once, few, many, or a class for an expanded clone.

abundance: once
len: 13
j_gene: TRBJ2-5
v_gene: TRBV9
CDR3aa: ASSVAYRGPETQY

abundance: once
len: 10
j_gene: TRBJ1-1
v_gene: TRBV20-1
CDR3aa: SARGTSTEAF

abundance: -
len: 13
j_gene: TRBJ2-5
v_gene: TRBV21-1
CDR3aa: ASSKRGRARWAQY

abundance: many
len: 11
j_gene: TRBJ1-3
v_gene: TRBV7-2
CDR3aa: ASSLAGRNTIY

abundance: -
len: 14
j_gene: TRBJ1-4
v_gene: TRBV6-5
CDR3aa: ASSFHPGQGKEKLF

abundance: few
len: 12
j_gene: TRBJ2-7
v_gene: TRBV6-6
CDR3aa: ASSYGIPPYEQY

abundance: -
len: 13
j_gene: TRBJ1-2
v_gene: TRBV5-6
CDR3aa: ASSAWGGQEYGYT

abundance: -
len: 11
j_gene: TRBJ1-2
v_gene: TRBV7-9
CDR3aa: ASSQESGDGYT

abundance: -
len: 9
j_gene: TRBJ2-3
v_gene: TRBV10-1
CDR3aa: ATGQGDTQY

abundance: many
len: 11
j_gene: TRBJ2-7
v_gene: TRBV7-9
CDR3aa: ASSPLTSVEQY

abundance: few
len: 14
j_gene: TRBJ2-7
v_gene: TRBV7-9
CDR3aa: ASSLQFGRGSYEQY

abundance: many
len: 12
j_gene: TRBJ2-7
v_gene: TRBV7-2
CDR3aa: ASSQGTGVYEQY

abundance: few
len: 12
j_gene: TRBJ1-6
v_gene: TRBV9
CDR3aa: ASSGDRERSPLH

abundance: many
len: 10
j_gene: TRBJ2-5
v_gene: TRBV29-1
CDR3aa: SVAEGKETQY

abundance: -
len: 14
j_gene: TRBJ1-5
v_gene: TRBV10-3
CDR3aa: AISYQTRDQNQPQH

abundance: -
len: 15
j_gene: TRBJ1-1
v_gene: TRBV12-3/TRBV12-4
CDR3aa: ASSQNPFWTGGTEAF

abundance: once
len: 10
j_gene: TRBJ1-2
v_gene: TRBV29-1
CDR3aa: SVGLGDSGYT

abundance: -
len: 13
j_gene: TRBJ1-6
v_gene: TRBV15
CDR3aa: ATSTRTDPDSPLH

abundance: -
len: 11
j_gene: TRBJ1-1
v_gene: TRBV2
CDR3aa: ASFGTGDAEAF

abundance: -
len: 10
j_gene: TRBJ1-2
v_gene: TRBV25-1
CDR3aa: ASRGRGDGYT

abundance: -
len: 10
j_gene: TRBJ1-1
v_gene: TRBV2
CDR3aa: ASSPTFPEAF

abundance: -
len: 14
j_gene: TRBJ1-1
v_gene: TRBV6-1
CDR3aa: ASSVLGRDKNTEAF

abundance: few
len: 13
j_gene: TRBJ2-7
v_gene: TRBV19
CDR3aa: ASSMGDGGAYEQY

abundance: -
len: 13
j_gene: TRBJ1-1
v_gene: TRBV12-3/TRBV12-4
CDR3aa: ASRRGQGGYTEAF

abundance: many
len: 12
j_gene: TRBJ1-6
v_gene: TRBV29-1
CDR3aa: SVRDRGNNSPLH

abundance: -
len: 14
j_gene: TRBJ2-5
v_gene: TRBV5-1
CDR3aa: ASSHGLAGAQETQY

abundance: -
len: 14
j_gene: TRBJ2-6
v_gene: TRBV7-4
CDR3aa: ASSKRVISGANVLT

abundance: -
len: 15
j_gene: TRBJ2-5
v_gene: TRBV2
CDR3aa: ASSKRGLAGVEETQY

abundance: -
len: 11
j_gene: TRBJ1-1
v_gene: TRBV10-3
CDR3aa: AITWTANTEAF

abundance: -
len: 14
j_gene: TRBJ2-7
v_gene: TRBV7-6
CDR3aa: ASSLGGGLELYEQY

abundance: -
len: 15
j_gene: TRBJ1-5
v_gene: TRBV11-1
CDR3aa: ASSLGVRGLGNQPQH